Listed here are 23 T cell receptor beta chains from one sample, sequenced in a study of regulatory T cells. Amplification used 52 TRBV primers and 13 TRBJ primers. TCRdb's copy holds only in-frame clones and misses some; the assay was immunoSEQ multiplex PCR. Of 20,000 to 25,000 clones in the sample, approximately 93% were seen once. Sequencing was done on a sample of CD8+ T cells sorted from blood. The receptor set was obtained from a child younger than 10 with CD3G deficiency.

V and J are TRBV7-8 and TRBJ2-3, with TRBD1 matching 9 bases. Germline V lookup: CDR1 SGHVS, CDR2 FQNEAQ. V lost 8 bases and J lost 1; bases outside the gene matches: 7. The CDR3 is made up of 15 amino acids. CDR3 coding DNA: TGTGCCAGCTCCGCCTGGACAGGGGGCACAGATACGCAGTATTTT. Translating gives CASSAWTGGTDTQYF.

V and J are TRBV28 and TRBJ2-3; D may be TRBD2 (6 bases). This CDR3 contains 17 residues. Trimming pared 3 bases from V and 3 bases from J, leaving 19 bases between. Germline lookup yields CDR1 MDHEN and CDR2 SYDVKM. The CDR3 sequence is CASSFLSAGLRTDTQYF. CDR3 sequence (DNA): TGTGCCAGCAGTTTTTTATCAGCGGGTCTTAGGACAGATACGCAGTATTTT.

CDR3 loop: CASRTGAWGGYTF. As DNA, the CDR3 is TGTGCCAGCAGGACCGGGGCATGGGGAGGCTACACCTTC. V usage is TRBV28 and J usage is TRBJ1-2; D is possibly TRBD1 (5 bases). Trimming took 6 bases from V and 8 from J, leaving 16 bases between them. This CDR3 has 13 residues. Germline V gene lookup returns CDR1 MDHEN and CDR2 SYDVKM.

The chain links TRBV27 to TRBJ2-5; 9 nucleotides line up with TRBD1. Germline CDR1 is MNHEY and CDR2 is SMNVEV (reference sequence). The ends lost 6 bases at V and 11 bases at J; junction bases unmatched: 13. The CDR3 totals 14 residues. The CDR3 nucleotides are TGTGCCAGCAGCCCCCTACAGGGGGCGGGGGAGCAGTACTTC. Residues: CASSPLQGAGEQYF.

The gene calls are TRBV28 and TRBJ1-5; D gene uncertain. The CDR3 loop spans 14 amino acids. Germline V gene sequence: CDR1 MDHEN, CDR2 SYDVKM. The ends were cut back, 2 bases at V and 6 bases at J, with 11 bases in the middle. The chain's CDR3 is CASSLPYPPQPQHF. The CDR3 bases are TGTGCCAGCAGTTTACCTTACCCGCCTCAGCCCCAGCATTTT.

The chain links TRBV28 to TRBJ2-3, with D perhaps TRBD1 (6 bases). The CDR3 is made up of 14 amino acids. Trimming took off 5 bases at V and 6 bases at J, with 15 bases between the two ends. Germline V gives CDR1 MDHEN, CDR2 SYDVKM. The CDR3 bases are TGTGCCAGCAGTCTCTTATCAGGGGCGGATACGCAGTATTTT. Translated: CASSLLSGADTQYF.

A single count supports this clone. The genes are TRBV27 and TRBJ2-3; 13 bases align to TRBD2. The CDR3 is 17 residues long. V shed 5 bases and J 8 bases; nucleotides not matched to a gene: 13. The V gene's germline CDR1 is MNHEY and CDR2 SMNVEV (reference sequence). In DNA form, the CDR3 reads TGTGCCAGCAGTCCTCTCCTACTAGCGGGAGGGCCGGGTACGCAGTATTTT. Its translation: CASSPLLLAGGPGTQYF.

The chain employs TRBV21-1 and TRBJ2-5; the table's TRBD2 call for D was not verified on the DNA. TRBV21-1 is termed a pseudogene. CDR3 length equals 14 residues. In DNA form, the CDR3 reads TGTGCCAGCGCCCCATGGGAGGGCCATGTGAAGCAGTACTTC. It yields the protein CASAPWEGHVKQYF.

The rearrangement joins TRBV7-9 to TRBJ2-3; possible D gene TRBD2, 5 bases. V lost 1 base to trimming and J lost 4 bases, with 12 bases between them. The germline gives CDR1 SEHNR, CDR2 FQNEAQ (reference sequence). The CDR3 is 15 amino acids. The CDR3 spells CASSLEWAGPDTQYF. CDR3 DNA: TGTGCCAGCAGCTTAGAGTGGGCGGGCCCAGATACGCAGTATTTT.

The CDR3 is CASSLGPGYEQYF. The CDR3 DNA follows: TGTGCCAGCAGCTTAGGCCCTGGCTACGAGCAGTACTTC. The rearrangement links TRBV13 to TRBJ2-7; D not resolved. CDR1 is PRHDT and CDR2 is FYEKMQ in the germline V gene (reference sequence). V was clipped by 0 bases and J by 3 bases, with 6 bases between them. The CDR3 loop spans 13 amino acids.

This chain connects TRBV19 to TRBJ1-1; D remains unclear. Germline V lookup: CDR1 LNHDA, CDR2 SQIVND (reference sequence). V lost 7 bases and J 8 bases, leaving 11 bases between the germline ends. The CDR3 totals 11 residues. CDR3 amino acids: CASTKGREAFF. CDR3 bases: TGTGCCAGTACCAAAGGACGAGAAGCTTTCTTT.

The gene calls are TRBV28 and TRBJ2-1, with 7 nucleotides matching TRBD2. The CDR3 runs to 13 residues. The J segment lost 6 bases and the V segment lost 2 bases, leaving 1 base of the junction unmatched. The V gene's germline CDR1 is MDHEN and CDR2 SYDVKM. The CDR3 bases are TGTGCCAGCAGTTTAGCGGGAGTCAATGAGCAGTTCTTC. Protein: CASSLAGVNEQFF.

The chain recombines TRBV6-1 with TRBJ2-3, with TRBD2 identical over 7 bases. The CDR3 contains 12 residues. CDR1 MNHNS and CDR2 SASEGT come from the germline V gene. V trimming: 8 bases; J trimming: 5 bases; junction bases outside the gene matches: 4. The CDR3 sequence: CASRWGGDTQYF. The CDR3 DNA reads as TGTGCCAGCCGGTGGGGGGGAGATACGCAGTATTTT.

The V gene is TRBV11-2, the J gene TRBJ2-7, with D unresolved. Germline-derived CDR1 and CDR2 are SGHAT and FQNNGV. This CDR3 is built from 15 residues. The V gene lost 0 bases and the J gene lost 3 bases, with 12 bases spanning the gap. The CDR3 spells CASSLDNLALYEQYF. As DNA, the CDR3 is TGTGCCAGCAGCTTAGATAACCTCGCTCTCTACGAGCAGTACTTC.

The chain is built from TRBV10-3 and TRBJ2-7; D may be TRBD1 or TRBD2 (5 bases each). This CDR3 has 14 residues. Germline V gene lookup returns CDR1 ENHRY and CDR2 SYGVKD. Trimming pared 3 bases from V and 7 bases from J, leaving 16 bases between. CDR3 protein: CAISEGDLRGEQYF. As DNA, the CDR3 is TGTGCCATCAGTGAAGGGGACCTTAGGGGTGAGCAGTACTTC.

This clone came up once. As DNA, the CDR3 is TGCGCCAGCAGCTTGGGTAGCGGCTACGAGCAGTACTTC. It is translated as CASSLGSGYEQYF. The rearrangement uses TRBV5-1 and TRBJ2-7; D may be TRBD2 (6 bases). V lost 0 bases and J 3 bases, leaving 7 bases between the germline ends. Germline assignment: CDR1 SGHRS and CDR2 YFSETQ. The CDR3 runs 13 residues.

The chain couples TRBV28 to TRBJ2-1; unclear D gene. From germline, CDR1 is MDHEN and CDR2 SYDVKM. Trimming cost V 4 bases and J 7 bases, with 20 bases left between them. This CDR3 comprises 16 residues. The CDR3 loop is CASSSRGYIPYNEQFF. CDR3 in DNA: TGTGCCAGCAGTTCAAGAGGATATATACCTTATAATGAGCAGTTCTTC.

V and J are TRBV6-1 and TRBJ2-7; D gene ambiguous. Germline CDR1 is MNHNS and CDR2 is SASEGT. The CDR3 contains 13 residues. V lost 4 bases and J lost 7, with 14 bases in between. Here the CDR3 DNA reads TGTGCCAGCAGTGTTTTGTCCGCGTGGGAGCAGTACTTC. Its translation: CASSVLSAWEQYF.

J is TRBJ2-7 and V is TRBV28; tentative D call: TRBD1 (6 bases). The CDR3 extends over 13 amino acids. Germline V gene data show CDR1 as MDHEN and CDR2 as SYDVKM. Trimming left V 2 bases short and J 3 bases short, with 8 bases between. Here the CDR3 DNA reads TGTGCCAGCAGTTTAAGGGACAACTACGAGCAGTACTTC. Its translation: CASSLRDNYEQYF.

CDR3 bases: TGTGCCAGTAGTATCGGGGACGGGTTCACAGATACGCAGTATTTT. This codes for CASSIGDGFTDTQYF. The chain recombines TRBV19 with TRBJ2-3; the D gene could be TRBD1 or TRBD2 (5 bases each). Germline V gene data show CDR1 as LNHDA and CDR2 as SQIVND (reference sequence). V was clipped by 3 bases and J by 2 bases, with 12 bases between them. The length of the CDR3 is 15 residues. Full variable domain (remainder filled in from reference TRBV19 and TRBJ2-3): DGGITQSPKYLFRKEGQNVTLSCEQNLNHDAMYWYRQDPGQGLRLIYYSQIVNDFQKGDIAEGYSVSREKKESFPLTVTSAQKNPTAFYLCASSIGDGFTDTQYFGPGTRLTVL.

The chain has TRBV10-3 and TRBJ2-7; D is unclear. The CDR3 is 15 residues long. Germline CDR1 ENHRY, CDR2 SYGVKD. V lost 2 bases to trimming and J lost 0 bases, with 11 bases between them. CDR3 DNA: TGTGCCATCAGTGAGGGCACCTTGAGCTCCTACGAGCAGTACTTC. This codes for CAISEGTLSSYEQYF.

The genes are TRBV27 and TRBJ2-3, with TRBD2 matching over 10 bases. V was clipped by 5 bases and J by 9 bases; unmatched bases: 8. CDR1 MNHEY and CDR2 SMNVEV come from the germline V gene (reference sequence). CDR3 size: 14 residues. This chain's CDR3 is CASSTLAGATTQYF. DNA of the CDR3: TGTGCCAGCAGTACCCTAGCGGGAGCTACGACGCAGTATTTT.

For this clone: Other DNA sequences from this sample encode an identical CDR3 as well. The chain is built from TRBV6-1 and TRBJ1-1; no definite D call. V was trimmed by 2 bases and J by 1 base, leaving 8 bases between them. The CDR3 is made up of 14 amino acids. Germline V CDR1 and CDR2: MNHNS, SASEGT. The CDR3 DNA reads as TGTGCCAGCAGTGAAATCGCGGGGAACACTGAAGCTTTCTTT. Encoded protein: CASSEIAGNTEAFF.